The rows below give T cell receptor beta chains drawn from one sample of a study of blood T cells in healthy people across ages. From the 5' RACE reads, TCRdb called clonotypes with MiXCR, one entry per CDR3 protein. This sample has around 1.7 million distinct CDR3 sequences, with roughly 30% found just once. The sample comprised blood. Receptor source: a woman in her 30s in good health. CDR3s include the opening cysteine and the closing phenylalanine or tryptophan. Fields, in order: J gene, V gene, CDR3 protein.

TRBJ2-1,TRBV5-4,CASTGEFRTASYNEQFF
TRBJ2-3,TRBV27,CASSLIGGVGTDTQYF
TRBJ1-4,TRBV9,CASSPNRGPEKLFF
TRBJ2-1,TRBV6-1,CASKISSSRVETQFF
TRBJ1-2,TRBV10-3,CAISELDRAAGYTF
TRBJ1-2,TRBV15,CATSRGRGATLVYDYTF
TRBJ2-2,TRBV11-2,CASSLVSHRSTGELFF
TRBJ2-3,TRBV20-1,CSAGEGRGDTQYF
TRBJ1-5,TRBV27,CASSFRANQPQHF
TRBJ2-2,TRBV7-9,CASSLVTSGGTGELFF
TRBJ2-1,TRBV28,CASSSIGTSGYNEQFF
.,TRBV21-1,CASRDSEQYF
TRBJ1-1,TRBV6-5,CAAGSGGRGTEAFF
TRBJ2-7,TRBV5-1,CASSSPPRGEPYEQYF
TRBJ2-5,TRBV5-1,CASSLRQGDQETQYF
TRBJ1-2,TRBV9,CASSVDGFRQGAEGYTF
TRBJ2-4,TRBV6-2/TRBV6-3,CASSSAGTGATKNIQYF
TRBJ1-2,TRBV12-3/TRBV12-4,CASRPRGPDSRYGYTF
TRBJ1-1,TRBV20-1,CSAVVGAKMNTEAFF
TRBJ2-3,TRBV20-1,CSASGGQGRTSTDTQYF
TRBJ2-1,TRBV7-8,CASSLGTGLGNEQFF
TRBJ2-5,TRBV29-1,CSVEYQGGQETQYF
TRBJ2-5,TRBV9,CASSVDFSFQETQYF
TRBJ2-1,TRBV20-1,CSAASTAGGRYEQFF
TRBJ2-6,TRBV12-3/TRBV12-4,CASSSSGANVLTF
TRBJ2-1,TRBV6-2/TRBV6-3,CASSLAGTKKDEQFF
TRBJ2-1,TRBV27,CASSLRPRSNHEQFF
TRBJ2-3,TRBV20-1,CSATGGRSTDTQYF
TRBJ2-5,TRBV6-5,CACSRTRTGLETQYF
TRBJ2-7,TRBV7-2,CASSLSHHGYEQYF
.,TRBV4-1,CASSQDGLAGGPGDEQYF
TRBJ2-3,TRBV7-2,CASSTWTSTDTQYF
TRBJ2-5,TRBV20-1,CSARSSGRSETQYF
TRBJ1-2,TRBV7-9,CASSLLAGGIGYTF
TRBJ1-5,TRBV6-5,CASSTTRTIQPQHF
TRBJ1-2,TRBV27,CASSSFPGTGNPGHTF
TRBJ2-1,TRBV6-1,CASSDYIASYNEQFF
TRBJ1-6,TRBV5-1,CATSEQGTGVSPLHF
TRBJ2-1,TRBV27,CASSPWTATYEQFF
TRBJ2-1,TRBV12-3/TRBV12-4,CASSLLVSSYNEQFF
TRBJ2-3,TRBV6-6,CATHGSSGTTSTDTQYF
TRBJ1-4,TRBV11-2,CASSSSGGRTFF
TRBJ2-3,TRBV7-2,CASRPGLLRDTQYF
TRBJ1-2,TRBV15,CATSSPQEGDYGYTF
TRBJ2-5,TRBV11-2,CASSRFLEGTQYF
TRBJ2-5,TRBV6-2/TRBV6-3,CASSSRDKGETQYF
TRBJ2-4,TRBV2,CASSEMLGHFQPSIAKNIQYF
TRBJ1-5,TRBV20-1,CSAWPGLFQPQHF
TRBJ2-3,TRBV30,CAWSPLRGSTDTQYF
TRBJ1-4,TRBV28,CASSFQRVEGEKLFF
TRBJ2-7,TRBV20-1,CSALRDTLIYEQYF
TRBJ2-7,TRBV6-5,CASSSKTSGGSRSYEQYF
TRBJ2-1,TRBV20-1,CSARLAGQHEQFF
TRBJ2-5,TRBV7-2,CASSFSSGGLQETQYF
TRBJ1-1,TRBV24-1,CATSDDYPRRGNTEAFF
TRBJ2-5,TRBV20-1,CSAPRDSNSREQYF
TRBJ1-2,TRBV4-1,CASSQEPGNYGYTF
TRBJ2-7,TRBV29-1,CSVKPGLSSYEQYF
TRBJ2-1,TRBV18,CASSPFETGGYEQFF
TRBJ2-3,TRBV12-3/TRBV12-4,CASVQRGLASDTQYF